Sequencing of this TCR beta chain was carried out in a study of blood T cell repertoires in COVID-19. Study as a whole: COVID-19 samples, acute and convalescent, were from the United States, Italy and Spain.

How the authors handled the data: The assay estimated nucleated cells by amplifying reference gene primers. Method: immunoSEQ multiplex PCR; TCRdb's copy keeps in-frame clones and lacks some. That table supplies the V and J calls and clone size; D and trimming were determined from the DNA. This sample has about 270,000 clones; roughly 90% occur once, and the top ten carry 2.3%. Trimming pared 4 bases from V and 5 bases from J, leaving 23 bases between. The CDR3 spans 17 residues. CDR1 is SNHLY, CDR2 FYNNEI, per germline. Individuals aged roughly 18 to 95 years were recruited from about two dozen US areas. Self-reported history from a screening survey and questionnaire set each donor's cohort.

The sequenced material came from PBMCs or T cells enriched from blood (not recorded which). The chain carries TRBV2 and TRBJ2-5, with a tentative D call TRBD2 (9 bases). The sequence derives from a woman aged 40 to 50 with acute COVID-19. The CDR3 protein is CASSVKIASGDRETQYF. The CDR3 region has the DNA TGTGCCAGCAGTGTCAAGATAGCTAGCGGGGACAGGGAGACCCAGTACTTC. Full variable domain (rest looked up from reference TRBV2 and TRBJ2-5): EPEVTQTPSHQVTQMGQEVILRCVPISNHLYFYWYRQILGQKVEFLVSFYNNEISEKSEIFDDQFSVERPDGSNFTLKIRSTKLEDSAMYFCASSVKIASGDRETQYFGPGTRLLVL.